This T cell receptor beta chain was sequenced in a study of blood T cell repertoires in COVID-19. Looking at the study overall: COVID-19 samples collected from the United States, Italy and Spain covered acute and convalescent phases. The cDNA or gDNA used as material had been derived from T cells, B-cell-depleted T cells, or PBMCs.

Per the germline V gene, CDR1 is SGHVS and CDR2 is FNYEAQ. V was shortened by 4 bases and J by 0 bases, with 12 bases between the two germline ends. The CDR3 totals 16 residues. Authors' methods: Estimation of nucleated cell counts relied on the amplification of reference gene primers. This table comes from immunoSEQ multiplex PCR, and its TCRdb copy is limited to in-frame clones, with some not included. D and trimming were read from the DNA, whereas the V and J calls and clone size are those reported in that table. The sample lists about 210,000 clones, approximately 90% occurring once. This chain links TRBV7-6 with TRBJ1-4; TRBD1 is a possible D gene (5 bases). This TCR was sampled from a man in his sixties who had recovered from COVID-19. The sample consisted of peripheral blood. The CDR3 DNA reads as TGTGCCAGCAGCTCCCTCCTAGGGGCAACTAATGAAAAACTGTTTTTT. Its translation is CASSSLLGATNEKLFF.